The 25 T cell receptor beta chains given below trace back to one sample, sequenced in a study of blood T cell repertoires in COVID-19. The assay was immunoSEQ multiplex PCR, and TCRdb's table has in-frame clones only and misses some. The profile shows some 72,000 clones, approximately 89% of them singletons. Material for sequencing was peripheral blood. These TCRs come from a man aged 45-65 years with active or convalescent COVID-19.

The CDR3 spells CASSSREGGYTF. In nucleotides, the CDR3 is TGTGCCAGCAGCTCGAGGGAGGGTGGCTACACCTTC. The rearrangement joins TRBV7-2 to TRBJ1-2, with D unresolved. Trimming took off 4 bases at V and 7 bases at J, with 10 bases between the two ends. The germline CDR1 and CDR2 sequences are SGHTA and FQGNSA. There are 12 residues in the CDR3.

V is TRBV7-2 and J is TRBJ2-1, with 12 positions matching TRBD2. Looked up from germline, CDR1 is SGHTA and CDR2 is FQGNSA. Trimming removed 5 bases from V and 8 bases from J; junction bases left unmatched: 10. The CDR3 runs to 16 residues. CDR3 DNA: TGTGCCAGCAGCCAATCAACTAGCGGGGGGTCGCATGAGCAGTTCTTC. Protein product: CASSQSTSGGSHEQFF.

The chain has TRBV4-1 and TRBJ1-1; tentatively, D is TRBD1 (5 bases). V was shortened by 6 bases and J by 2 bases, with 13 bases between the two germline ends. The germline gives CDR1 MGHRA, CDR2 YSYEKL. This CDR3 contains 14 residues. The CDR3 region has the DNA TGCGCCAGCAGACCTCAGGGTGGCAACACTGAAGCTTTCTTT. Protein: CASRPQGGNTEAFF.

This clone was detected only once. The chain recombines TRBV25-1 with TRBJ1-4; D ambiguous. The CDR3 totals 13 residues. CDR1 and CDR2 (germline): MGHDK, SYGVNS. V lost 1 base to trimming and J lost 5 bases, with 5 bases between them. CDR3 coding DNA: TGTGCCAGCAGTGAATGGCTCAATGAAAAACTGTTTTTT. This codes for CASSEWLNEKLFF.

The chain links TRBV5-8 to TRBJ2-1; a weak D match, TRBD2 (6 bases). The CDR3 spans 15 residues. Germline V gene data show CDR1 as SGHTS and CDR2 as YDEGEE. V lost 4 bases, J lost 1 base, and 12 bases lay in between. The CDR3 sequence: CASSARGASYNEQFF. DNA of the CDR3: TGTGCCAGCAGCGCACGCGGGGCGTCCTACAATGAGCAGTTCTTC.

The chain couples TRBV29-1 to TRBJ2-5, with 8 bases lining up with TRBD1. From germline, CDR1 is SQVTM and CDR2 ANQGSEA. The CDR3 spans 13 residues. V shed 4 bases, J shed 0 bases, and the junction held 1 base outside the gene matches. The DNA for the CDR3 is TGCAGCGTTGGGGACAGGTACCAAGAGACCCAGTACTTC. This gives the protein CSVGDRYQETQYF.

The CDR3 loop reads CASSEVGTAYSGNTIYF. The CDR3 DNA is TGTGCCAGCAGTGAAGTAGGGACAGCGTACTCTGGAAACACCATATATTTT. This sequence joins TRBV6-1 and TRBJ1-3, with 7 bases aligning to TRBD1. CDR1 and CDR2 from the germline V gene are MNHNS and SASEGT. Trimming took 1 base from V and 0 from J; bases not matched to a gene: 6. This CDR3 spans 17 amino acids.

The chain is built from TRBV7-2 and TRBJ1-2; TRBD1 matches at 9 bases. The V gene's germline CDR1 is SGHTA and CDR2 FQGNSA. The CDR3 sequence is 13 residues long. Losses at the gene ends were 5 bases for V and 8 bases for J; bases not matched to a gene: 6. CDR3 coding DNA: TGTGCCAGCAGCCTGGGACAGGGTCGAGGCTACACCTTC. It is translated as CASSLGQGRGYTF.

The V call is TRBV5-1, the J call TRBJ2-1; 10 bases agree with TRBD1. The junction had 24 bases not matched to a gene; V was cut back by 3 bases and J by 9 bases. Per germline, CDR1 SGHRS and CDR2 YFSETQ. This CDR3 spans 20 amino acids. The CDR3 loop is CASSSARDRGGVGPGVEQFF. For the CDR3, the DNA is TGCGCCAGCAGCTCGGCCCGGGACAGGGGTGGGGTGGGTCCCGGGGTTGAGCAGTTCTTC.

This sequence joins TRBV10-1 and TRBJ2-5; D is unresolved. V dropped 3 bases and J dropped 2 bases, with 10 bases sitting between them. Germline V gene data show CDR1 as WNHNN and CDR2 as SYGVQD (reference sequence). CDR3 length: 14 residues. DNA of the CDR3: TGCGCCAGCAGTGACTGGCAGGCGCAAGAGACCCAGTACTTC. Its protein is CASSDWQAQETQYF.

The gene calls are TRBV2 and TRBJ1-4; D is undetermined. Germline CDR1 SNHLY, CDR2 FYNNEI. V shed 10 bases and J shed 0 bases, with 12 bases lying between them. This CDR3 spans 14 amino acids. CDR3 protein: CATSEVATNEKLFF. The CDR3, as DNA: TGTGCCACGTCGGAGGTTGCAACTAATGAAAAACTGTTTTTT.

This clone appeared a single time. The gene calls are TRBV11-2 and TRBJ2-3; 7 bases agree with TRBD2. The V segment lost 0 bases and the J segment 8 bases; nucleotides outside the gene matches: 5. The germline V gene encodes CDR1 SGHAT and CDR2 FQNNGV. This CDR3 region has 14 residues. The chain's CDR3 is CASSLEGRVGTQYF. CDR3 DNA: TGTGCCAGCAGCTTAGAAGGGAGGGTTGGTACGCAGTATTTT. Using reference TRBV11-2 and TRBJ2-3 for the parts outside the CDR3, the full variable domain is EAGVAQSPRYKIIEKRQSVAFWCNPISGHATLYWYQQILGQGPKLLIQFQNNGVVDDSQLPKDRFSAERLKGVDSTLKIQPAKLEDSAVYLCASSLEGRVGTQYFGPGTRLTVL.

The chain joins TRBV19 to TRBJ2-5, with D maybe TRBD2 (5 bases). V lost 3 bases and J lost 5, with 10 bases in between. The CDR3 consists of 13 residues. CDR1 LNHDA and CDR2 SQIVND come from the germline V gene (reference sequence). Here the CDR3 reads CASSILAHETQYF. The CDR3 DNA reads as TGTGCCAGTAGTATTCTAGCCCATGAGACCCAGTACTTC.

The chain employs TRBV9 and TRBJ1-3; 7 nucleotides align to TRBD1. Germline V gene sequence: CDR1 SGDLS, CDR2 YYNGEE. After removal of 3 bases from V and 3 bases from J, the junction contained 9 bases not matched to a gene. This CDR3 has 16 residues. CDR3 sequence reads: CASSGGDRAYGNTIYF. The CDR3 DNA reads TGTGCCAGCAGCGGGGGTGACAGGGCTTATGGAAACACCATATATTTT.

The chain is built from TRBV5-1 and TRBJ1-3; tentatively, D is TRBD1 (6 bases). Deletions cut 4 bases from V and 2 bases from J, with 10 bases between. CDR1 and CDR2 from the germline V gene are SGHRS and YFSETQ. CDR3 length equals 14 residues. In DNA, the CDR3 is TGCGCCAGCAGCGCACAGGGCGCTGGAAACACCATATATTTT. It codes for CASSAQGAGNTIYF.

The rearrangement links TRBV5-1 to TRBJ2-6; the match to TRBD1 covers 7 bases. Trimming cost V 3 bases and J 0 bases; bases outside gene matches: 6. Germline CDR1 reads SGHRS; CDR2 reads YFSETQ. This CDR3 has 17 residues. The CDR3, as DNA: TGCGCCAGCAGCTCGCCGGGACAGCCCTCTGGGGCCAACGTCCTGACTTTC. Translation gives CASSSPGQPSGANVLTF. The complete variable domain, with remaining parts taken from reference TRBV5-1 and TRBJ2-6, reads KAGVTQTPRYLIKTRGQQVTLSCSPISGHRSVSWYQQTPGQGLQFLFEYFSETQRNKGNFPGRFSGRQFSNSRSEMNVSTLELGDSALYLCASSSPGQPSGANVLTFGAGSRLTVL.

This clone occurred once. The rearrangement uses TRBV29-1 and TRBJ2-4; TRBD2 matches 13 bases. The CDR3 spans 14 residues. Per the germline V gene, CDR1 is SQVTM and CDR2 is ANQGSEA. V lost 3 bases to trimming and J lost 14 bases; unmatched junction nucleotides: 10. The CDR3: CSVEIGLAGARKYF. CDR3 DNA: TGCAGCGTTGAGATCGGACTAGCGGGGGCTCGAAAGTACTTC.

The rearrangement joins TRBV7-2 to TRBJ2-2; 7 bases are shared with TRBD1. Looked up from germline, CDR1 is SGHTA and CDR2 is FQGNSA. Trimming removed 1 base from V and 1 base from J; junction bases left unmatched: 0. The CDR3 extends over 15 amino acids. CDR3 amino acids: CASSLGTGNTGELFF. The CDR3 DNA sequence: TGTGCCAGCAGCTTAGGGACAGGGAACACCGGGGAGCTGTTTTTT.

The CDR3 is CASSSGNYGYTF. DNA of the CDR3: TGTGCCAGCAGCTCGGGAAACTATGGCTACACCTTC. The chain is built from TRBV5-6 and TRBJ1-2; unclear D gene. The V end was cut by 3 bases, the J end by 2 bases, with 5 bases between. Germline-derived CDR1 and CDR2 are SGHDT and YYEEEE. The CDR3 runs 12 residues. The variable domain in full, with the rest retrieved from reference TRBV5-6 and TRBJ1-2, is DAGVTQSPTHLIKTRGQQVTLRCSPKSGHDTVSWYQQALGQGPQFIFQYYEEEERQRGNFPDRFSGHQFPNYSSELNVNALLLGDSALYLCASSSGNYGYTFGSGTRLTVV.

The J gene is TRBJ1-5, the V gene TRBV10-1; D perhaps matches TRBD1 (6 bases). Trimming took off 6 bases at V and 6 bases at J, with 12 bases between the two ends. The CDR3 extends over 13 amino acids. Germline values: CDR1 WNHNN, CDR2 SYGVQD (reference sequence). CDR3 amino acids: CASSQGWAQPQHF. The CDR3 nucleotides are TGCGCCAGCAGCCAGGGGTGGGCTCAGCCCCAGCATTTT.

The rearrangement uses TRBV7-8 and TRBJ1-5, with 9 bases that match TRBD1. The germline gives CDR1 SGHVS, CDR2 FQNEAQ. V lost 5 bases, J lost 7 bases, and 12 bases stayed unmatched. The CDR3 consists of 16 residues. CDR3 bases: TGTGCCAGCAGCAAAGCGGGACAGGGTGTCGGACAGCCCCAGCATTTT. Its protein is CASSKAGQGVGQPQHF.

This chain uses TRBV15 with TRBJ1-2; unclear D gene. V lost 5 bases and J 2 bases, leaving 12 bases between the germline ends. Looked up from germline, CDR1 is LNHNV and CDR2 is YYDKDF (reference sequence). CDR3 length: 14 residues. The DNA for the CDR3 is TGTGCCACCAGCCCACCCGGGAGGAACTATGGCTACACCTTC. It specifies CATSPPGRNYGYTF.

The CDR3 here is CASSLEDRATNEKLFF. The CDR3 DNA sequence: TGTGCCAGCAGCTTGGAGGACAGGGCAACTAATGAAAAACTGTTTTTT. The chain combines TRBV5-5 with TRBJ1-4, with 8 positions matching TRBD1. CDR1 SGHKS and CDR2 YYEKEE come from the germline V gene (reference sequence). V shed 0 bases, J shed 0 bases, and the junction held 1 base outside the gene matches. The CDR3 runs to 16 residues.

The chain joins TRBV7-8 to TRBJ2-3, with a tentative D call TRBD1 (5 bases). Germline V CDR1 and CDR2: SGHVS, FQNEAQ. This CDR3 is built from 15 residues. Trimming cost V 1 base and J 4 bases, with 12 bases left between them. CDR3 protein: CASSLDPGPADTQYF. The CDR3 DNA follows: TGTGCCAGCAGCTTAGACCCAGGGCCGGCAGATACGCAGTATTTT.

In its sample, this clone was seen once. This rearrangement joins TRBV19 to TRBJ2-5; TRBD1 matches at 7 bases. The CDR3 has 13 residues. Germline V lookup: CDR1 LNHDA, CDR2 SQIVND (reference sequence). After removal of 3 bases from V and 4 bases from J, the junction contained 2 bases not matched to a gene. CDR3 in amino acids: CASSMNRGETQYF. DNA for the CDR3: TGTGCCAGTAGTATGAACAGGGGAGAGACCCAGTACTTC.